This TCR beta chain is drawn from a study of blood T cell repertoires in COVID-19. Study summary: The United States, Italy and Spain provided the acute and convalescent COVID-19 samples. PBMCs, B-cell-depleted T cells, or T cells provided the cDNA or gDNA that made up the material.

Original processing notes: Reference gene primer amplification gave estimated nucleated cell counts. The table came from immunoSEQ multiplex PCR; TCRdb's copy has only in-frame clones and leaves some out. V, J and clone size are taken as reported in that table, and D and trimming were inferred from the DNA itself. Altogether 120,000 to 150,000 clones are present, roughly 84% being singletons, with the ten largest covering 38%. This CDR3 has 15 residues. The V gene end was trimmed by 5 bases and the J gene end by 3 bases; junction bases not matched to a gene: 4. Per the germline V gene, CDR1 is SGHAT and CDR2 is FQNNGV.

The sequencing input was peripheral blood. The clonotype originates from a human donor in a cohort sampled during active COVID-19. This chain uses TRBV11-2 with TRBJ2-1; 10 bases line up with TRBD2. CDR3 in amino acids: CASSGGLASYNEQFF. CDR3 nucleotides: TGTGCCAGCAGCGGGGGACTAGCGAGCTACAATGAGCAGTTCTTC.